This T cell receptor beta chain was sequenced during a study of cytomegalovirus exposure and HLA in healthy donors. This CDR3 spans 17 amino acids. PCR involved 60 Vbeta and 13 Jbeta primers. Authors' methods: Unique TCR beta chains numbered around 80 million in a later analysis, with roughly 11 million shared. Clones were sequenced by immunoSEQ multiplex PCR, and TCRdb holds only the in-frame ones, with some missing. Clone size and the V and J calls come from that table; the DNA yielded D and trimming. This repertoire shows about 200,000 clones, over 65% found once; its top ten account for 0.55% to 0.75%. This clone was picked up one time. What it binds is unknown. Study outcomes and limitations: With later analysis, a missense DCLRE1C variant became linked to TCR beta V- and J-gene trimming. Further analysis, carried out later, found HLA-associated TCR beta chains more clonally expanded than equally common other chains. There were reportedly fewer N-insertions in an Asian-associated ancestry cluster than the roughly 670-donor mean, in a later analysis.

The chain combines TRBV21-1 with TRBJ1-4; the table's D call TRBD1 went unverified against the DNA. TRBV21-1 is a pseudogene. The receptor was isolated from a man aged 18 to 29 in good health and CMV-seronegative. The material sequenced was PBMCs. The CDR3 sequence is CASSLGVTGLTNEKLFF. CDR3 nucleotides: TGTGCCAGCAGCCTCGGGGTAACAGGGCTAACTAATGAAAAACTGTTTTTT.